These T cell receptor beta chains were read from a single sample in a study of cytomegalovirus exposure and HLA in healthy donors. Produced via immunoSEQ multiplex PCR; TCRdb's table is partial and in-frame only. Altogether roughly 92,000 clones are present, less than 10% being singletons, with the ten largest covering 2% to 2.5%. The specimen sequenced was PBMCs. Receptors originate from a man aged 50-59 years in good health and CMV-seronegative. Each CDR3 is given with its conserved first and last residue. Each record gives: clone size, D gene, CDR3 length, J gene, V gene, CDR3 protein, CDR3 DNA. D genes are given only for firm matches. Only part of the rows carry a size: once, few, many, or a class if the clone is expanded.

-	TRBD2	17	TRBJ2-1	TRBV9	CASSVEGEGTSVSEQFF	TGTGCCAGCAGCGTAGAGGGAGAGGGGACTAGCGTTAGTGAGCAGTTCTTC
few	-	11	TRBJ2-1	TRBV20-1	CSAASRNEQFF	TGCAGTGCCGCCTCGCGAAATGAGCAGTTCTTC
-	-	13	TRBJ1-5	TRBV27	CASSLGAGQPQHF	TGTGCCAGCAGTTTAGGGGCCGGGCAGCCCCAGCATTTT
-	TRBD2	14	TRBJ2-1	TRBV5-1	CASSSGLGIYEQFF	TGCGCCAGCAGCTCGGGACTAGGTATCTATGAGCAGTTCTTC
few	-	14	TRBJ1-4	TRBV5-5	CASSRTGRVEKLFF	TGTGCCAGCAGCCGTACAGGGAGGGTTGAAAAACTGTTTTTT
few	TRBD1	15	TRBJ2-7	TRBV29-1	CSVVSQDRGTYEQYF	TGCAGCGTCGTATCCCAGGACAGGGGAACCTACGAGCAGTACTTC
few	-	16	TRBJ1-1	TRBV11-2	CASSPGLGSGLIEAFF	TGTGCCAGCAGCCCTGGCTTAGGGTCAGGGCTGATAGAAGCTTTCTTT
few	-	12	TRBJ2-3	TRBV5-6	CASSPYTDTQYF	TGTGCCAGCAGCCCGTACACAGATACGCAGTATTTT
-	TRBD2	15	TRBJ2-3	TRBV5-1	CASSVSSGGTDTQYF	TGCGCCAGCAGCGTCTCTAGCGGGGGCACAGATACGCAGTATTTT
few	TRBD2	12	TRBJ2-5	TRBV27	CASSLWGGTQYF	TGTGCCAGCAGTTTATGGGGGGGGACCCAGTACTTC
few	-	17	TRBJ1-2	TRBV28	CASSPRAVRLANYGYTF	TGTGCCAGCAGTCCGCGGGCCGTGAGATTAGCTAACTATGGCTACACCTTC
-	-	15	TRBJ2-7	TRBV5-1	CASSLAEASSYEQYF	TGCGCCAGCAGCTTGGCGGAGGCAAGCTCCTACGAGCAGTACTTC
few	-	15	TRBJ1-4	TRBV5-1	CASSLMGQGGEKLFF	TGCGCCAGCAGCTTGATGGGGCAGGGAGGTGAAAAACTGTTTTTT
few	TRBD1	14	TRBJ1-1	TRBV30	CAWSRGRMNTEAFF	TGTGCCTGGAGCAGGGGGCGCATGAACACTGAAGCTTTCTTT
-	TRBD1	16	TRBJ2-7	TRBV15	CATSLGQALIGDEQYF	TGTGCCACCAGCTTGGGACAGGCCCTAATCGGGGACGAGCAGTACTTC
few	TRBD1	12	TRBJ2-7	TRBV28	CASSWTGYEQYF	TGTGCCAGCAGTTGGACAGGCTACGAGCAGTACTTC
-	-	15	TRBJ2-3	TRBV9	CASSVQGAPSDTQYF	TGTGCCAGCAGCGTACAAGGAGCGCCCTCAGATACGCAGTATTTT
-	TRBD2	16	TRBJ2-1	TRBV9	CASSVDLAGGTDEQFF	TGTGCCAGCAGCGTAGACCTAGCGGGAGGGACCGATGAGCAGTTCTTC
few	TRBD2	16	TRBJ2-7	TRBV28	CASSLIVAGGVYEQYF	TGTGCCAGCAGTTTAATAGTAGCGGGAGGCGTCTACGAGCAGTACTTC
few	-	15	TRBJ1-5	TRBV6-5	CASSYSRGSNQPQHF	TGTGCCAGCAGTTACAGTAGGGGAAGCAATCAGCCCCAGCATTTT
few	TRBD2	15	TRBJ2-3	TRBV5-4	CASSSSGSVTDTQYF	TGTGCCAGCAGCTCCAGCGGGAGTGTAACAGATACGCAGTATTTT
-	TRBD2	14	TRBJ2-7	TRBV28	CASSFIAGRNEQYF	TGTGCCAGCAGTTTCATAGCGGGGAGAAACGAGCAGTACTTC
-	TRBD1	14	TRBJ1-2	TRBV28	CASSSGQGSYGYTF	TGTGCCAGCAGTTCCGGACAGGGCTCCTATGGCTACACCTTC
-	-	14	TRBJ2-7	TRBV18	CASSPAGQSYEQYF	TGTGCCAGCTCACCCGCCGGACAATCCTACGAGCAGTACTTC
-	-	15	TRBJ1-2	TRBV19	CASIPSHNLIYGYTF	TGTGCCAGTATCCCCTCCCACAATTTGATCTATGGCTACACCTTC
-	-	15	TRBJ2-2	TRBV5-1	CASSPGTGTTGELFF	TGCGCCAGCAGCCCCGGGACCGGGACAACCGGGGAGCTGTTTTTT
-	TRBD1	15	TRBJ2-5	TRBV10-3	CAISVGQGPQETQYF	TGTGCCATCTCAGTAGGACAGGGCCCGCAAGAGACCCAGTACTTC
-	TRBD1	13	TRBJ1-5	TRBV29-1	CSVGTGGIQPQHF	TGCAGCGTTGGGACAGGGGGAATCCAGCCCCAGCATTTT
few	-	9	TRBJ2-1	TRBV6-6	CASGHEQFF	TGTGCCAGCGGGCATGAGCAGTTCTTC
few	-	13	TRBJ2-7	TRBV6-1	CASIRGSPYEQYF	TGTGCCAGCATAAGAGGGTCCCCCTACGAGCAGTACTTC
-	-	13	TRBJ2-5	TRBV6-5	CASTSAGQETQYF	TGTGCCAGCACCTCAGCGGGCCAAGAGACCCAGTACTTC
-	TRBD1	15	TRBJ2-7	TRBV6-5	CASSWSDRGSYEQYF	TGTGCCAGCAGCTGGAGTGACAGGGGCTCCTACGAGCAGTACTTC
few	-	18	TRBJ2-7	TRBV21-1	CASSNGVVGRDGTYEQYF	TGTGCCAGCAGCAATGGGGTAGTTGGGAGAGACGGAACCTACGAGCAGTACTTC
-	TRBD1	14	TRBJ2-5	TRBV6-5	CASRTGGGQGTQYF	TGTGCCAGCAGGACAGGGGGAGGTCAAGGGACCCAGTACTTC
few	-	13	TRBJ1-1	TRBV18	CASSLDTNTEAFF	TGTGCCAGCTCACTAGACACGAACACTGAAGCTTTCTTT
-	TRBD2	13	TRBJ2-5	TRBV11-2	CASRGLAQETQYF	TGTGCCAGCAGGGGACTAGCCCAAGAGACCCAGTACTTC
-	TRBD1	15	TRBJ2-1	TRBV11-1	CASSPGTGGLDEQFF	TGTGCCAGCAGCCCAGGGACAGGGGGCTTGGATGAGCAGTTCTTC
few	-	15	TRBJ1-1	TRBV5-1	CASSLGTATHTEAFF	TGCGCCAGCAGCTTGGGGACAGCTACTCACACTGAAGCTTTCTTT
few	TRBD1	19	TRBJ2-7	TRBV7-9	CASSFSGWDRGESSYEQYF	TGTGCCAGCAGCTTTAGCGGTTGGGACAGGGGCGAATCCTCCTACGAGCAGTACTTC